Listed here are 28 T cell receptor beta chains from one sample, sequenced in a study of blood T cells in healthy people across ages. The use of a sample-barcoded 5' primer and a J-beta primer mix characterized a second PCR of about 7 to 12 cycles. TCRdb independently ran MiXCR on the 5' RACE reads; one entry per CDR3 protein. The sample records under 2,000,000 distinct CDR3 sequences, just under 50% being singletons. The sequenced sample was blood. These receptors all stem from a woman in her thirties or forties in good health.

V is TRBV2 and J is TRBJ2-2, with a possible D match to TRBD2 (5 bases). Germline CDR1 and CDR2: SNHLY and FYNNEI. This CDR3 spans 14 amino acids. V was shortened by 4 bases and J by 0 bases, with 6 bases between the two germline ends. The CDR3 DNA is TGTGCCAGCAGTGGGAGGTCGAACACCGGGGAGCTGTTTTTT. Residues: CASSGRSNTGELFF.

In its sample, this clonotype was seen a few times. This rearrangement joins TRBV7-2 to TRBJ1-5, with D possibly being TRBD1 (5 bases). The CDR3 is 14 amino acids. Deletions cut 2 bases from V and 3 bases from J, with 8 bases between. Germline lookup yields CDR1 SGHTA and CDR2 FQGNSA. CDR3 loop: CASSLRQLNQPQHF. The CDR3 nucleotides read TGTGCCAGCAGCTTAAGACAGCTCAATCAGCCCCAGCATTTT.

V is TRBV12-3 or TRBV12-4 and J is TRBJ2-5; D remains ambiguous. V gave up 0 bases and J gave up 1 base, with 6 bases separating them. The CDR3 is 14 amino acids. CDR3 loop: CASSLAAIQETQYF. The CDR3, as DNA: TGTGCCAGCAGTTTAGCGGCCATCCAAGAGACCCAGTACTTC.

CDR3 sequence: CASSPAHSTNEQFF. DNA of the CDR3: TGCGCCAGCAGCCCCGCCCATTCGACCAATGAGCAGTTCTTC. V gene TRBV5-1 combines with J gene TRBJ2-1; D uncertain. The ends were cut back, 4 bases at V and 6 bases at J, with 14 bases in the middle. This CDR3 is built from 14 residues. The V gene's germline CDR1 is SGHRS and CDR2 YFSETQ.

The sample holds a few counts of this clonotype. The chain has TRBV9 and TRBJ2-7; no firm D call. From germline, CDR1 is SGDLS and CDR2 YYNGEE. The CDR3 sequence is 14 residues long. The ends were cut back, 0 bases at V and 2 bases at J, with 9 bases in the middle. CDR3 DNA: TGTGCCAGCAGCGTAGCGGACGGTACCTACGAGCAGTACTTC. Translating gives CASSVADGTYEQYF.

Worth noting for this clonotype: Since a far larger clone is one base different, this is likely a read error. V gene TRBV12-3 or TRBV12-4 combines with J gene TRBJ2-5; no definite D call. CDR3 size: 12 residues. The CDR3 loop reads CASSPNQGTQYF. The CDR3 bases are TGTGCCAGCAGCCCAAACCAAGGGACCCAGTACTTC.

This chain joins TRBV3-1 and TRBJ2-3; 8 bases match TRBD1. Unmatched junction bases numbered 6, after V lost 0 bases and J lost 7 bases. CDR3 length: 15 residues. CDR1 LGHDT and CDR2 YNNKEL come from the germline V gene (reference sequence). The CDR3, as DNA: TGTGCCAGCAGCCAAGATTTGAGACAGGGGAATACGCAGTATTTT. Its protein product is CASSQDLRQGNTQYF.

This clonotype has a handful of counts. The rearrangement links TRBV10-3 to TRBJ2-7; D may match TRBD1 or TRBD2 (6 bases each). The CDR3 spans 11 residues. V was shortened by 11 bases and J by 5 bases, with 13 bases between the two germline ends. Germline V CDR1 and CDR2: ENHRY, SYGVKD. The CDR3 DNA reads TGTGCCGCGGGGCCAGGGGACGAGCAGTACTTC. It is translated as CAAGPGDEQYF.

To note about this clonotype: The junction and the germline gene differ at one end; a read error may be behind it. J is TRBJ1-6 and V is TRBV4-3; the D is unclear. The CDR3 runs to 16 residues. CDR1 is LGHNA and CDR2 is YSLEER in the germline V gene. The CDR3 sequence is CTSSQVDFSYNSPLHF. In nucleotides, the CDR3 is TGCACCAGCAGCCAGGTGGACTTCTCCTATAATTCACCCCTCCACTTT.

The genes are TRBV6-2 or TRBV6-3 and TRBJ1-5, with TRBD1 identical over 11 bases. This CDR3 contains 18 residues. Losses at the gene ends were 6 bases for V and 0 bases for J; bases not matched to a gene: 10. CDR1 MNHEY and CDR2 SVGEGT come from the germline V gene. The CDR3, as DNA: TGTGCCAGCAGGACCGGGACAGGGGGGATCTATAGCAATCAGCCCCAGCATTTT. Residues: CASRTGTGGIYSNQPQHF.

The rearrangement uses TRBV6-5 and TRBJ2-5, with D possibly being TRBD1 (5 bases). Trimming shortened V by 2 bases and J by 3 bases, and 16 bases separated the two germline ends. Germline CDR1 is MNHEY and CDR2 is SVGAGI. The CDR3 consists of 16 residues. CDR3 in amino acids: CASSYGQGAKEETQYF. CDR3 sequence (DNA): TGTGCCAGCAGTTACGGCCAGGGCGCAAAAGAAGAGACCCAGTACTTC.

The sample holds a few counts of this clonotype. The chain carries TRBV27 and TRBJ1-5; no reliable D call. The CDR3 is 14 amino acids. The V and J ends lost 7 bases and 0 bases respectively, with 10 bases between them. CDR1 MNHEY and CDR2 SMNVEV come from the germline V gene (reference sequence). The CDR3 sequence: CASMYDYSNQPQHF. The CDR3 bases are TGTGCCAGCATGTATGACTATAGCAATCAGCCCCAGCATTTT.

The CDR3 spells CASSESETYGYTF. The CDR3, as DNA: TGTGCCAGCAGTGAATCAGAAACCTATGGCTACACCTTC. The rearrangement uses TRBV6-1 and TRBJ1-2, with unresolved D. Germline CDR1 is MNHNS and CDR2 is SASEGT. V was trimmed by 2 bases and J by 4 bases, leaving 8 bases between them. This CDR3 spans 13 amino acids.

This clonotype has a single count. The chain uses TRBV20-1 and TRBJ2-7; the match to TRBD1 covers 7 bases. The CDR3 length is 15 residues. CDR1 and CDR2 (germline): DFQATT, SNEGSKA (reference sequence). Trimming cost V 6 bases and J 0 bases; bases outside gene matches: 11. The CDR3 loop is CSATTGEWSSYEQYF. The CDR3 bases are TGCAGTGCAACAACAGGGGAATGGAGCTCCTACGAGCAGTACTTC.

The chain recombines TRBV5-1 with TRBJ2-1; D possibly corresponds to TRBD2 (6 bases). Deletions cut 4 bases from V and 14 bases from J, with 19 bases between. In germline, CDR1 is SGHRS, CDR2 YFSETQ. The CDR3 is made up of 13 amino acids. CDR3 amino acids: CASSTAGKLWEFF. The CDR3 coding sequence is TGCGCCAGCAGCACGGCGGGGAAGTTGTGGGAGTTCTTC.

This clonotype was detected only a few times. The J gene is TRBJ2-5, the V gene TRBV12-3 or TRBV12-4, with a possible D match to TRBD1 (6 bases). The CDR3 sequence is 16 residues long. The V end lost 3 bases, the J end lost 0 bases, and 14 bases lay between the germline ends. The CDR3 is CASSLLGQGYQETQYF. Written as DNA, the CDR3 is TGTGCCAGCAGTTTGCTAGGGCAGGGGTACCAAGAGACCCAGTACTTC.

CDR3 bases: TGTGCCAGCAGCTTACAGGACGCCTACGAGCAGTACTTC. Translated, it gives CASSLQDAYEQYF. This chain links TRBV11-2 with TRBJ2-7; D gene uncertain. CDR1 and CDR2 from the germline V gene are SGHAT and FQNNGV. The CDR3 extends over 13 amino acids. Trimming took 2 bases from V and 2 from J, leaving 7 bases between them.

This clonotype was counted a single time. V gene TRBV20-1 combines with J gene TRBJ1-2; 9 positions match TRBD1. V shed 5 bases and J 10 bases; nucleotides not matched to a gene: 8. Germline assignment: CDR1 DFQATT and CDR2 SNEGSKA (reference sequence). There are 12 residues in the CDR3. The DNA for the CDR3 is TGCAGTGCTCCCGGGACAGGGAGTGACTACACCTTC. Translation gives CSAPGTGSDYTF.

This chain joins TRBV12-3 or TRBV12-4 and TRBJ1-2; a possible D gene is TRBD1 (6 bases). The CDR3 consists of 12 residues. V was shortened by 7 bases and J by 5 bases, with 11 bases between the two germline ends. CDR3 in amino acids: CASTNQGYGYTF. The CDR3 DNA reads as TGTGCCAGCACCAATCAGGGGTATGGCTACACCTTC.

This chain uses TRBV7-2 with TRBJ2-3; 10 bases align to TRBD2. Germline V lookup: CDR1 SGHTA, CDR2 FQGNSA. The length of the CDR3 is 14 residues. V was pared by 5 bases and J by 4 bases, with 3 bases of the junction left unmatched. CDR3 amino acids: CASSITSGADTQYF. Written as DNA, the CDR3 is TGTGCCAGCAGCATCACTAGCGGGGCAGATACGCAGTATTTT.

This rearrangement joins TRBV7-2 to TRBJ2-3, with 8 bases aligning to TRBD2. Germline values: CDR1 SGHTA, CDR2 FQGNSA. Losses at the gene ends were 5 bases for V and 1 base for J; bases not matched to a gene: 5. This CDR3 is 15 amino acids long. Here the CDR3 reads CASSPRTSRTDTQYF. The CDR3, as DNA: TGTGCCAGCAGCCCGAGGACTAGCCGCACAGATACGCAGTATTTT.

Only a few counts were recorded for this clonotype. V is TRBV6-6 and J is TRBJ2-7; TRBD1 matches at 7 bases. Judging by the DNA end, TRBJ2-5 fits better; the J call may be wrong. Germline V gene sequence: CDR1 MNHNY, CDR2 SVGAGI (reference sequence). This CDR3 is 14 amino acids long. The CDR3 DNA follows: TGTGCCAGCATACAAACAGGGGTGGGAGAGACCCAGTACTTC. Residues: CASIQTGVGETQYF.

This clonotype has more than one count but fewer than ten. The CDR3, as DNA: TGCAGTGCTCGACACCCGACAGCCGCCGAGACCCAGTACTTC. Its translation: CSARHPTAAETQYF. This chain connects TRBV20-1 to TRBJ2-5, with a weak D call TRBD1 (5 bases). V dropped 5 bases and J dropped 5 bases, with 18 bases sitting between them. Germline-derived CDR1 and CDR2 are DFQATT and SNEGSKA (reference sequence). The CDR3 covers 14 residues.

This clonotype has only a few counts. This sequence joins TRBV5-1 and TRBJ2-1; TRBD2 aligns across 8 bases. Germline V CDR1 and CDR2: SGHRS, YFSETQ. The V gene end was trimmed by 10 bases and the J gene end by 6 bases; junction bases not matched to a gene: 18. This CDR3 is built from 16 residues. CDR3 coding DNA: TGCGCCTCTCGCATTAGCGGGGTAGGGGGGCGCAATGAGCAGTTCTTC. Amino acid sequence: CASRISGVGGRNEQFF.

This clonotype turned up a few times. This chain links TRBV4-3 with TRBJ2-5, with D possibly TRBD2 on 6 matching bases. Trimming removed 0 bases from V and 4 bases from J, with 12 bases in between. The CDR3 contains 15 residues. CDR1 and CDR2 from the germline V gene are LGHNA and YSLEER. The CDR3 nucleotides are TGCGCCAGCAGCCAAGATTTGGGGAGGCTAGAGACCCAGTACTTC. It codes for CASSQDLGRLETQYF.

V is TRBV9 and J is TRBJ2-3; tentative D call: TRBD2 (5 bases). Trimming stripped 5 bases from V and 0 bases from J, with 22 bases between. Germline assignment: CDR1 SGDLS and CDR2 YYNGEE. This CDR3 contains 18 residues. For the CDR3, the DNA is TGTGCCAGCAGTTGGGGAGCGAGGGAGACCTCTAGCACAGATACGCAGTATTTT. This translates into CASSWGARETSSTDTQYF. Variable domain in full (rest from reference TRBV9 and TRBJ2-3): DSGVTQTPKHLITATGQRVTLRCSPRSGDLSVYWYQQSLDQGLQFLIQYYNGEERAKGNILERFSAQQFPDLHSELNLSSLELGDSALYFCASSWGARETSSTDTQYFGPGTRLTVL.

This clonotype appeared a few times. The chain recombines TRBV20-1 with TRBJ2-1; 8 nucleotides line up with TRBD1. The CDR3 runs 15 residues. From germline, CDR1 is DFQATT and CDR2 SNEGSKA (reference sequence). V was pared by 5 bases and J by 1 base, with 7 bases of the junction left unmatched. CDR3 DNA: TGCAGTGCTGTTAAACAGGGGGTGTCCTACAATGAGCAGTTCTTC. Its translation: CSAVKQGVSYNEQFF.

The chain joins TRBV21-1 to TRBJ2-7; the table assigns TRBD2, which was not confirmed against the DNA. TRBV21-1 is a pseudogene. CDR3 length equals 14 residues. The CDR3 DNA follows: TGTGCCAGCAGCAAAGTGGGCGGACTATACGAGCAGTACTTC. Protein product: CASSKVGGLYEQYF.